This entry concerns a single T cell receptor beta chain. The record originates from a study of blood T cell repertoires in COVID-19. Per the germline V gene, CDR1 is SGHKS and CDR2 is YYEKEE (reference sequence). The CDR3 loop spans 15 amino acids. V lost 4 bases, J lost 4 bases, and 6 bases stayed unmatched. Here immunoSEQ multiplex PCR was the method, and the copy in TCRdb shows in-frame clones only, minus some. The sample lists approximately 84,000 clones, around four fifths occurring once. Sequences were obtained from peripheral blood. The TCR was taken from a human donor in a cohort sampled during active COVID-19. The V and J genes are TRBV5-5 and TRBJ1-5, with 9 bases matching TRBD1. The CDR3 bases are TGTGCCAGCAGCCCTGGGACAGGGACGAATCAGCCCCAGCATTTT. This encodes CASSPGTGTNQPQHF. Combining the CDR3 with reference TRBV5-5 and TRBJ1-5 gives the whole variable domain DAGVTQSPTHLIKTRGQQVTLRCSPISGHKSVSWYQQVLGQGPQFIFQYYEKEERGRGNFPDRFSARQFPNYSSELNVNALLLGDSALYLCASSPGTGTNQPQHFGDGTRLSIL.